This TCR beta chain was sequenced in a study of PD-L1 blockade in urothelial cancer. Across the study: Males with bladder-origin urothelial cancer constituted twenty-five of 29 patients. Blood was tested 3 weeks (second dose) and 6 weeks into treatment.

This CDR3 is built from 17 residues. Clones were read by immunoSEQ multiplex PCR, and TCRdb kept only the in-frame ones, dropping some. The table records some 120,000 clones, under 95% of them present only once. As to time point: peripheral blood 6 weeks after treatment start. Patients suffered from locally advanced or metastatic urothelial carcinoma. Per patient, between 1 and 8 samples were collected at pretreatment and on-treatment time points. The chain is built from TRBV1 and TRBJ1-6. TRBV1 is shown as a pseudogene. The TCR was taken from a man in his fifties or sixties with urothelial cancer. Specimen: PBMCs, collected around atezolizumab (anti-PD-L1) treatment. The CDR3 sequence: CTSSQDIKGDQDSPLHF. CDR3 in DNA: TGCACCAGCAGCCAAGATATTAAAGGAGATCAAGATTCACCCCTCCACTTT.